This T cell receptor beta chain was found in a study of T cell responses to AZD1222 COVID-19 vaccine. The germline CDR1 and CDR2 sequences are SEHNR and FQNEAQ (reference sequence). V lost 8 bases and J 2 bases, leaving 6 bases between the germline ends. The CDR3 has 11 amino acids. Assay used: immunoSEQ multiplex PCR; TCRdb lists only in-frame clones, some missing. The sample shows about 120,000 clones, roughly nine tenths of them seen only once. The TCR originated in an adult in good health. The source material was peripheral blood, sampled on day 0 of AZD1222 vaccination. The gene calls are TRBV7-9 and TRBJ1-2, with no clear D. The CDR3 protein is CASGENYGYTF. CDR3 DNA: TGTGCCAGCGGGGAAAACTATGGCTACACCTTC.